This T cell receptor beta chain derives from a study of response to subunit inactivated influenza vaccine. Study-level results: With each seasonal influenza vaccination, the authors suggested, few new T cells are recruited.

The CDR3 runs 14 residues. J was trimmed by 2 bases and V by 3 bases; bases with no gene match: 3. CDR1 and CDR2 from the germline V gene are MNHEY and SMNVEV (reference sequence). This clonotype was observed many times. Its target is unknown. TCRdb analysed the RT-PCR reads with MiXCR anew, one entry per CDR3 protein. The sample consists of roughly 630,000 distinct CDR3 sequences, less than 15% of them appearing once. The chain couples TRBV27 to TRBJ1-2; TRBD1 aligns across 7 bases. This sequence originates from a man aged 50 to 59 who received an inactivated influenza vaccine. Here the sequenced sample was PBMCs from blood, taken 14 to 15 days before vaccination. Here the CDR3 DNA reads TGTGCCAGCAGTTTTACGGGACAGAACTATGGCTACACCTTC. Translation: CASSFTGQNYGYTF.